Described below is a single T cell receptor beta chain sequence and its context. These data belong to a study of cytomegalovirus exposure and HLA in healthy donors. Germline loops: CDR1 SGHDN, CDR2 FVKESK. This CDR3 comprises 16 residues. V lost 1 base to trimming and J lost 2 bases; unmatched junction nucleotides: 3. Amplification used 60 Vbeta primers and 13 Jbeta primers. Profiled with immunoSEQ multiplex PCR; TCRdb holds only in-frame clones, not every one. The repertoire holds about 200,000 clones, with roughly 78% as singletons. The rearrangement links TRBV14 to TRBJ2-5; 11 nucleotides agree with TRBD2. This clonotype originated in a girl aged 5-17 years in good health and CMV-seropositive. The sequencing input was PBMCs. CDR3 nucleotide sequence: TGTGCCAGCAGCCAAGGGGGACTAGCGGTGCAAGAGACCCAGTACTTC. Encoded protein: CASSQGGLAVQETQYF.